The T cell receptor (delta chain) under discussion was sequenced for a study of gamma-delta chains in newborns, infants, children. Overall study context: Innate gammadelta T cells reportedly expand polyclonally right after birth, driven by microbial exposure, per the title.

With CATT, TCRdb re-called clones from the reads. This table has roughly 2,700 delta-chain clones, about half appearing once. This clone was picked up one time. This likely came from a read error, as a far larger clone is one base away. Trimming removed 3 bases from V and 6 bases from J; junction bases left unmatched: 3. This CDR3 has 12 amino acids. Germline V gives CDR1 GEAIGNYY, CDR2 EKD. This sample comprised blood, obtained at baseline. The source of this sequence is a child who received the measles vaccine. This chain links TRDV2 with TRDJ1, with 7 bases lining up with TRDD3. In DNA, the CDR3 is TGTGCCTGTGACTGGGGGACCAATAAACTCATCTTT. It specifies CACDWGTNKLIF.